These T cell receptor beta chains were read from a single sample in a study of T-cell memory formation after mild COVID-19. In TCRdb, the 5' RACE reads were re-called with MiXCR into one record per CDR3 protein. The profile shows over 300,000 distinct CDR3 sequences, under 25% of them singletons. The specimen was PBMCs or a T cell subset sorted from them (not recorded which). The receptors here all came from a man between 18 and 29 years old who had mild COVID-19 (a few samples of this study predate the infection). Cell type and time point are not known. Each CDR3 is given with its conserved first and last residue.

cdr3_length	v_call	cdr3_aa
12	TRBV12-3/TRBV12-4	CASRTPDNIQYF
13	TRBV2	CASRTDTINEQFF
12	TRBV28	CASNRGTGELFF
15	TRBV7-2	CASSSGLAWGDTQYF
15	TRBV9	CASRKIGGVNTEAFF
15	TRBV14	CASSYLDRGLYEQYF
15	TRBV28	CASIDLTSGTDTQYF
17	TRBV9	CASSFSGSAGEYNEQFF
12	TRBV6-2/TRBV6-3	CASSRVMEKLFF
16	TRBV18	CASSPLVTSGPDTQYF
11	TRBV6-5	CASSYSRSQYF
15	TRBV5-1	CASSLQGADTGELFF
15	TRBV6-5	CASSLSRAGPYGYTF
13	TRBV14	CASSQGVQNEQFF
15	TRBV10-3	CAIRGTSFGYNEQFF
19	TRBV15	CATSREYHDRTGVEETQYF
17	TRBV27	CASSLWAGGPISNEQFF
15	TRBV5-1	CASSLGGLGDRPQHF
13	TRBV6-2/TRBV6-3	CASSYWGNYGYTF
16	TRBV4-3	CASSQDWGGLTDTQYF
15	TRBV18	CASSTLRDLGETQYF
13	TRBV5-1	CASSPVPPGELFF
13	TRBV20-1	CSARDWDNYGYTF
15	TRBV7-9	CASSHSGGRYNEQFF
16	TRBV7-2	CASSHLARSSKYGYTF
17	TRBV28	CASSPQRGLRSGDTQYF
15	TRBV7-9	CASSLGTGLRDIQYF
14	TRBV12-3/TRBV12-4	CASTRQATGSPLHF
16	TRBV5-6	CASSSQSEGAKNIQYF
11	TRBV28	CASSSTRPQYF
13	TRBV9	CASSPARGYGYTF
11	TRBV20-1	CSAHGGGRRDF
13	TRBV4-3	CASSHGPGGGYTF
15	TRBV28	CASGVGVVSGNTIYF
16	TRBV5-1	CASSKAGTARTDTQYF
13	TRBV19	CASSDSTGTGQFF
12	TRBV7-9	CASRRLVETQYF
17	TRBV11-3	CASSLVEGEAPYNEQFF
15	TRBV6-5	CASRQTSGGAREQFF
12	TRBV7-9	CASNVIQETQYF
12	TRBV7-3	CASGITYNEQFF
13	TRBV4-1	CASSQDPGGPAFF
14	TRBV12-3/TRBV12-4	CASSLAGGHQPQHF
13	TRBV29-1	CSVGMGHGNTIYF
14	TRBV29-1	CSARTGRLFNEQFF
16	TRBV4-3	CASSQVPGGLGGELFF
13	TRBV4-1	CASSQVLDNEQFF
17	TRBV4-3	CASSQDPNYLGYNEQFF
14	TRBV3-1	CASSQESRNQPQHF
16	TRBV14	CASSHTSGGQVNEQFF
15	TRBV28	CASSFGSTGNTEAFF
13	TRBV10-3	CAITEDRNQPQHF